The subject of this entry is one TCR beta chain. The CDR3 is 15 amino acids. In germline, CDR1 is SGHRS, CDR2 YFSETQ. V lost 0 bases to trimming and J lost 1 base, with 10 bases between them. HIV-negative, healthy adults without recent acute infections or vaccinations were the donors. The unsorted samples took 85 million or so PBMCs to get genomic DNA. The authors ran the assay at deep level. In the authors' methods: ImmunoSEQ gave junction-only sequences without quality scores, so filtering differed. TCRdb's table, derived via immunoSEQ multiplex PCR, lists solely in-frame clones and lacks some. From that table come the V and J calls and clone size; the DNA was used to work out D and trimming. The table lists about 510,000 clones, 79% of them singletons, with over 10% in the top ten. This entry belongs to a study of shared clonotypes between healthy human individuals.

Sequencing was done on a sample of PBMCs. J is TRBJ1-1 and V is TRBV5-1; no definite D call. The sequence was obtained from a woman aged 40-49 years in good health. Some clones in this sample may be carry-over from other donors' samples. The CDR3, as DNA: TGCGCCAGCAGCTTGGGTTCAGCGCGGAACACTGAAGCTTTCTTT. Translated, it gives CASSLGSARNTEAFF. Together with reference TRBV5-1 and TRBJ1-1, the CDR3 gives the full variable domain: KAGVTQTPRYLIKTRGQQVTLSCSPISGHRSVSWYQQTPGQGLQFLFEYFSETQRNKGNFPGRFSGRQFSNSRSEMNVSTLELGDSALYLCASSLGSARNTEAFFGQGTRLTVV.